This T cell receptor (beta chain) appears in the sequencing data of a study of shared clonotypes between healthy human individuals. Study details: CD4 naive cells filled three plates per donor, CD4 memory three, CD8 naive two and CD8 memory one.

Study-wide findings and caveats: On the whole, naive subsets had larger estimated richness than memory subsets had. Several donors held about 5% of naive CD4 clonotypes in common.

This CDR3 has 13 residues. Germline V gives CDR1 SGHDN, CDR2 FVKESK. J lost 4 bases, V lost 4 bases, and 2 bases had no gene match. This clone was picked up many times. Its specificity is not known. Repertoires were generated with immunoSEQ multiplex PCR, while TCRdb's copy carries only in-frame clones and drops some. Of about 330,000 clones in the sample, around 87% were seen once. The sample was memory CD8+ T cells sorted from blood. Subset of the sample: CD45RO+ cells pooled with CCR7-negative TemRA cells. The chain combines TRBV14 with TRBJ2-5; TRBD2 matches at 8 bases. The source of this sequence is a man aged 18 to 35 in good health. The CDR3: CASSLRGGETQYF. Here the CDR3 DNA reads TGTGCCAGCAGCCTACGGGGGGGAGAGACCCAGTACTTC. The full variable domain, completed using reference TRBV14 and TRBJ2-5, is EAGVTQFPSHSVIEKGQTVTLRCDPISGHDNLYWYRRVMGKEIKFLLHFVKESKQDESGMPNNRFLAERTGGTYSTLKVQPAELEDSGVYFCASSLRGGETQYFGPGTRLLVL.